The rows below give T cell receptor beta chains drawn from one sample of a study of blood T cell repertoires in COVID-19. Assay: immunoSEQ multiplex PCR; the TCRdb copy retains only in-frame clones and omits some. Among around 250,000 clones listed, about 82% were seen once. The sequencing input was peripheral blood. These receptors all come from an elderly man with acute or convalescent COVID-19. Each CDR3 is given with its conserved first and last residue. The D gene is left open where the match is weak. The size entry is marked missing in some rows and otherwise reads once, few, many or a size class.

j_call d_call v_call clone_size cdr3_nt cdr3_aa
TRBJ2-7 . TRBV12-3/TRBV12-4 once TGTGCCAGCAGTTACAAAACCTACGAGCAGTACTTC CASSYKTYEQYF
TRBJ2-2 . TRBV7-2 . TGTGCCAGCGCCTCCGGGAACACCGGGGAGCTGTTTTTT CASASGNTGELFF
TRBJ1-3 TRBD1 TRBV19 . TGTGCCAGTAGTGGGAACCCGGGACAGGCTACTGGAAACACCATATATTTT CASSGNPGQATGNTIYF
TRBJ2-7 . TRBV24-1 . TGTGCCACCAGTGATAGGGACTCAGGCTACGAGCAGTACTTC CATSDRDSGYEQYF
TRBJ1-6 TRBD1 TRBV6-1 . TGTGCCAGCAGTGAACGGGCGCAGGGGGCGCCAGGTTCACCCCTCCACTTT CASSERAQGAPGSPLHF
TRBJ1-4 . TRBV7-9 once TGTGCCAGCAGCCCCCCTGGACTTAATGAAAAACTGTTTTTT CASSPPGLNEKLFF
TRBJ1-1 . TRBV6-5 . TGTGCCAGCACTCTATCGGGGGTCGGTGAAGCTTTCTTT CASTLSGVGEAFF
TRBJ1-5 TRBD1 TRBV19 . TGTGCCAGTAGGGACGGACAGGGGGGACAGCCCCAGCATTTT CASRDGQGGQPQHF
TRBJ1-1 . TRBV9 . TGTGCCAGCAGCGTAGCCGCGGGGTTGAACACTGAAGCTTTCTTT CASSVAAGLNTEAFF
TRBJ2-2 TRBD1 TRBV28 . TGTGCCAGCAGTTTGGGGACAGGGCAAACCGGGGAGCTGTTTTTT CASSLGTGQTGELFF
TRBJ2-5 . TRBV5-1 . TGCGCCAGCAGCTTGGATACCGAAGACTTGGGGACCCAGTACTTC CASSLDTEDLGTQYF
TRBJ2-3 TRBD2 TRBV5-1 . TGCGCCAGCAGCTTGGTGCGGGAGAGACCCACAGATACGCAGTATTTT CASSLVRERPTDTQYF
TRBJ2-1 TRBD2 TRBV7-8 . TGTGCCAGCAGCTTACGGGAGGCGGGTGAGCAGTTCTTC CASSLREAGEQFF
TRBJ1-5 TRBD1 TRBV10-3 . TGTGCCATCAGTGGCGGGACAGAGAGTCAGCCCCAGCATTTT CAISGGTESQPQHF
TRBJ2-3 TRBD2 TRBV5-1 once TGCGCCAGCAGTCCTCAGCGGGGGGGACTAGATACGCAGTATTTT CASSPQRGGLDTQYF
TRBJ1-5 TRBD1 TRBV28 . TGTGCCAGCAGTCCAGGGGGATGGAGCAATCAGCCCCAGCATTTT CASSPGGWSNQPQHF
TRBJ2-3 . TRBV6-5 . TGTGCCACTCATGCGGGGTACTCCACAGATACGCAGTATTTT CATHAGYSTDTQYF
TRBJ2-2 . TRBV24-1 many TGTGCCACCAGTGACAACAGGGACACCGGGGAGCTGTTTTTT CATSDNRDTGELFF
TRBJ1-1 TRBD1 TRBV18 few TGTGCCAGCTCACCTCAGGGGGAGAACACTGAAGCTTTCTTT CASSPQGENTEAFF
TRBJ2-5 TRBD1 TRBV11-3 . TGTGCCAGCAGCTTAGGAAGGTCGACAGGGGGCGGTGAGACCCAGTACTTC CASSLGRSTGGGETQYF
TRBJ1-2 . TRBV4-1 . TGCGCCAGCAGCCGACCGACAGAAAGCTACTATGGCTACACCTTC CASSRPTESYYGYTF
TRBJ1-5 . TRBV18 . TGTGCCAGCTCAGCCCGGGAATTCAATCAGCCCCAGCATTTT CASSAREFNQPQHF
TRBJ1-5 . TRBV10-3 . TGTGCCATCAGTGCAGGGCCGGGCAATCAGCCCCAGCATTTT CAISAGPGNQPQHF
TRBJ2-1 TRBD2 TRBV2 . TGTGCCAGCAGTGCCCTGTCCGGGACTAGCGGGGGGCGGGATGAGCAGTTCTTC CASSALSGTSGGRDEQFF
TRBJ2-3 TRBD1 TRBV7-3 . TGTGCCAGCAGCTCGGGACAGGGGGTAGATACGCAGTATTTT CASSSGQGVDTQYF
TRBJ2-7 TRBD2 TRBV24-1 . TGTGCCACCAGAGACTACCCTAGCGGGGGGCCCTCCTACGAGCAGTACTTC CATRDYPSGGPSYEQYF
TRBJ2-7 TRBD1 TRBV9 once TGTGCCAGCAGCGCAGCAGACAGGGGCTACGAGCAGTACTTC CASSAADRGYEQYF
TRBJ2-1 . TRBV27 . TGTGCCAGCAGTTTGACTCGGTCCGCCGCCACTGAGCAGTTCTTC CASSLTRSAATEQFF
TRBJ2-4 TRBD1 TRBV6-5 . TGTGCCAGCAGTTCCCGGGACAGGCTAGCCAAAAACATTCAGTACTTC CASSSRDRLAKNIQYF
TRBJ1-3 . TRBV19 . TGTGCCAGTAGCTTGACAGAGCCAGGAAACACCATATATTTT CASSLTEPGNTIYF
TRBJ2-2 . TRBV27 . TGTGCCAGCAGTTTCCAAGCCGGGGTGGTCGGGGAGCTGTTTTTT CASSFQAGVVGELFF
TRBJ1-4 TRBD1 TRBV4-2 . TGTGCCAGCAGCCAAGGGGGGGACAGGAATGAAAAACTGTTTTTT CASSQGGDRNEKLFF
TRBJ2-1 TRBD2 TRBV7-2 . TGTGCCAGCAGCCTGGGGACTAGCGGAACAGGTGAGCAGTTCTTC CASSLGTSGTGEQFF
TRBJ2-1 TRBD1 TRBV6-5 . TGTGCCAGCAGGCGGGACAGGGTTTTCGATGAGCAGTTCTTC CASRRDRVFDEQFF
TRBJ1-5 . TRBV28 . TGTGCCAGCATCTTAGCGGGGACGGTAAATCAGCCCCAGCATTTT CASILAGTVNQPQHF
TRBJ1-4 . TRBV19 . TGTGCCACCCAACGCAGGGGCAGCAGCGAAAAACTGTTTTTT CATQRRGSSEKLFF
TRBJ2-1 TRBD2 TRBV7-3 . TGTGCCAGCAGCCCCGGGACTAGCGGATACAATGAGCAGTTCTTC CASSPGTSGYNEQFF
TRBJ1-1 TRBD1 TRBV10-1 . TGCGCCAGCAGTGACCATGGACAGGGGCCCAACACTGAAGCTTTCTTT CASSDHGQGPNTEAFF
TRBJ2-2 . TRBV29-1 few TGCAGCGTTGGACAGACATTCACCGGGGAGCTGTTTTTT CSVGQTFTGELFF
TRBJ1-6 . TRBV28 . TGTGCCAGCTTTCAGGGTTGGTATTCACCCCTCCACTTT CASFQGWYSPLHF
TRBJ1-6 TRBD1 TRBV5-4 . TGTGCCAGCAGGACAGGGGTAGAAAATTCACCCCTCCACTTT CASRTGVENSPLHF
TRBJ2-7 TRBD2 TRBV11-2 once TGTGCCAGCAGCTTAGAAAGACTAGCAGAGTACGAGCAGTACTTC CASSLERLAEYEQYF
TRBJ1-5 . TRBV6-5 . TGTGCCAGCAGTATCTTGACACAGCCCCAGCATTTT CASSILTQPQHF
TRBJ2-3 TRBD1 TRBV7-2 . TGTGCCAGCAGCCCGGACAGGGGGAGTTCGGATACGCAGTATTTT CASSPDRGSSDTQYF
TRBJ2-7 TRBD1 TRBV18 . TGTGCCAGCTCACCTCAGACAGGGGACCTCAACGAGCAGTACTTC CASSPQTGDLNEQYF
TRBJ2-1 . TRBV5-1 . TGCGCCAGCAGCTTGGCCCGGCGGGTGCGGGCCGACAATGAGCAGTTCTTC CASSLARRVRADNEQFF
TRBJ1-6 . TRBV3-1/TRBV3-2 . TGTGCCAGCAGCCAAGTTCTGGGAGGCTCACCCCTCCACTTT CASSQVLGGSPLHF
TRBJ2-6 . TRBV19 . TGTGCCAGTAGTACTACCCTTTCAAGCTCTGGGGCCAACGTCCTGACTTTC CASSTTLSSSGANVLTF
TRBJ1-6 TRBD1 TRBV5-1 . TGCGCCAGCAGCTCGACAGGGCCGAATTCACCCCTCCACTTT CASSSTGPNSPLHF
TRBJ2-3 TRBD1 TRBV19 . TGTGCCAGCCGGGACAGGGGAACAGATACGCAGTATTTT CASRDRGTDTQYF
TRBJ2-7 TRBD1 TRBV19 . TGTGCCAGTAGAACCTCGGGACAGGCCCTCTACGAGCAGTACTTC CASRTSGQALYEQYF
TRBJ2-2 . TRBV5-1 . TGCGCCAGCAGCTTAGGGGCAGGGGTAACCGGGGAGCTGTTTTTT CASSLGAGVTGELFF
TRBJ2-7 TRBD2 TRBV27 . TGTGCCAGCAGCACGCTAGCGGGGGCTTCCTACGAGCAGTACTTC CASSTLAGASYEQYF